Following are 15 T cell receptor beta chains from one sample sequenced in a study of cytomegalovirus exposure and HLA in healthy donors. The PCR was carried out with 60 Vbeta primers and 13 Jbeta primers. Produced via immunoSEQ multiplex PCR; TCRdb's table is partial and in-frame only. Of about 170,000 clones in the sample, about three quarters were seen once. Sequencing used PBMCs. Receptor source: a female donor in good health and CMV-seronegative.

The rearrangement joins TRBV18 to TRBJ1-2, with 7 bases that match TRBD1. Per germline, CDR1 KGHSH and CDR2 LQKENI. V gave up 2 bases and J gave up 14 bases; unmatched junction bases: 8. There are 12 residues in the CDR3. The CDR3: CASSPSMTGQTF. DNA of the CDR3: TGTGCCAGCTCACCATCAATGACAGGGCAGACCTTC.

Only one count was recorded for this clone. The chain recombines TRBV7-3 with TRBJ2-1; a possible D gene is TRBD1 (5 bases). This CDR3 region has 14 residues. V gave up 5 bases and J gave up 7 bases, with 15 bases separating them. The V gene's germline CDR1 is SGHTA and CDR2 FQGTGA. This CDR3 is CASSPSTELNEQFF. As DNA, the CDR3 is TGTGCCAGCAGCCCCTCGACAGAGCTGAATGAGCAGTTCTTC.

The rearrangement links TRBV5-4 to TRBJ2-5, with 7 bases aligning to TRBD2. CDR1 SGHNT and CDR2 YYREEE come from the germline V gene (reference sequence). Germline trimming cut 1 base from V and 4 bases from J; bases unmatched to any gene: 4. This CDR3 is built from 14 residues. The CDR3 DNA is TGTGCCAGCAGCTTGCCCACTAGCGTAGAGACCCAGTACTTC. Translating it yields CASSLPTSVETQYF.

The chain has TRBV5-1 and TRBJ2-2; 13 nucleotides align to TRBD2. Looked up from germline, CDR1 is SGHRS and CDR2 is YFSETQ. CDR3 length equals 20 residues. The junction had 17 bases not matched to a gene; V was cut back by 4 bases and J by 5 bases. CDR3 DNA sequence: TGCGCCAGCAGCCACGCCAAAAACGGACTAGCGGGGGCCTTAACCGGGGAGCTGTTTTTT. Amino acids: CASSHAKNGLAGALTGELFF.

V and J are TRBV7-9 and TRBJ2-3, with TRBD2 identical over 8 bases. This CDR3 contains 15 residues. J gave up 2 bases and V 4 bases, and 5 bases lay outside the gene matches. Looked up from germline, CDR1 is SEHNR and CDR2 is FQNEAQ (reference sequence). The CDR3 here is CASSSSGSLTDTQYF. CDR3 DNA sequence: TGTGCCAGCAGCTCGAGCGGGAGCCTCACAGATACGCAGTATTTT. Full variable domain (outside the CDR3, taken from reference TRBV7-9 and TRBJ2-3): DTGVSQNPRHKITKRGQNVTFRCDPISEHNRLYWYRQTLGQGPEFLTYFQNEAQLEKSRLLSDRFSAERPKGSFSTLEIQRTEQGDSAMYLCASSSSGSLTDTQYFGPGTRLTVL.

The count of this clone is one. V gene TRBV7-9 combines with J gene TRBJ2-1; 7 positions agree with TRBD2. This CDR3 has 13 amino acids. The ends lost 3 bases at V and 7 bases at J; junction bases unmatched: 3. Germline V lookup: CDR1 SEHNR, CDR2 FQNEAQ (reference sequence). CDR3 sequence reads: CASSLSGGNEQFF. CDR3 DNA sequence: TGTGCCAGCAGCTTGTCCGGGGGGAATGAGCAGTTCTTC.

The J gene is TRBJ2-1, the V gene TRBV5-4; possibly TRBD2 for D (5 bases). The V end lost 0 bases, the J end lost 8 bases, and 12 bases lay between the germline ends. Germline lookup yields CDR1 SGHNT and CDR2 YYREEE (reference sequence). The CDR3 contains 14 residues. CDR3 bases: TGTGCCAGCAGCTTGGAAAGTAGCGCTGATGAGCAGTTCTTC. Protein sequence: CASSLESSADEQFF.

The V and J genes are TRBV28 and TRBJ2-1; 7 bases align to TRBD1. Germline CDR1 is MDHEN and CDR2 is SYDVKM. CDR3 length: 13 amino acids. V lost 5 bases, J lost 10 bases, and 8 bases stayed unmatched. This CDR3 is CASSGTASGEQFF. CDR3 bases: TGTGCCAGCAGTGGGACAGCTTCGGGCGAGCAGTTCTTC.

The chain couples TRBV5-1 to TRBJ2-3; 8 bases line up with TRBD2. CDR1 and CDR2 (germline): SGHRS, YFSETQ. This CDR3 contains 17 residues. The V segment lost 4 bases and the J segment 1 base; nucleotides outside the gene matches: 11. The CDR3 DNA is TGCGCCAGCAGCCCCCGAGCGGGGGCGGCTGGCACAGATACGCAGTATTTT. Translated: CASSPRAGAAGTDTQYF.

The J gene is TRBJ1-1, the V gene TRBV4-3; TRBD1 agrees at 10 bases. This CDR3 is built from 15 residues. V shed 4 bases, J shed 1 base, and the junction held 3 bases outside the gene matches. Per the germline V gene, CDR1 is LGHNA and CDR2 is YSLEER. The CDR3 is CASSPRTGGNTEAFF. The CDR3 DNA is TGCGCCAGCAGCCCGAGGACAGGGGGGAACACTGAAGCTTTCTTT.

The rearrangement links TRBV19 to TRBJ1-5; 11 nucleotides match TRBD1. The germline gives CDR1 LNHDA, CDR2 SQIVND (reference sequence). The CDR3 runs to 13 residues. V gave up 10 bases and J gave up 6 bases; unmatched junction bases: 5. This chain's CDR3 is CATRDRGTQPQHF. CDR3 coding DNA: TGTGCCACCCGGGACAGGGGGACTCAGCCCCAGCATTTT. The whole variable domain, remainder taken from reference TRBV19 and TRBJ1-5, is DGGITQSPKYLFRKEGQNVTLSCEQNLNHDAMYWYRQDPGQGLRLIYYSQIVNDFQKGDIAEGYSVSREKKESFPLTVTSAQKNPTAFYLCATRDRGTQPQHFGDGTRLSIL.

The V call is TRBV30, the J call TRBJ1-2; D not resolved. CDR1 and CDR2 (germline): GTSNPN, SVGIG (reference sequence). Deletions cut 4 bases from V and 7 bases from J, with 16 bases between. This CDR3 contains 13 residues. The chain's CDR3 is CAWTKTAQVGYTF. In nucleotides, the CDR3 is TGTGCCTGGACCAAGACCGCCCAGGTTGGCTACACCTTC.

This chain connects TRBV19 to TRBJ1-5; tentative D call: TRBD1 (6 bases). Per the germline V gene, CDR1 is LNHDA and CDR2 is SQIVND (reference sequence). The CDR3 extends over 13 amino acids. V lost 6 bases and J 6 bases, leaving 12 bases between the germline ends. The CDR3 sequence: CASSRGGGQPQHF. The DNA of the CDR3 is TGTGCCAGTAGCCGGGGAGGGGGTCAGCCCCAGCATTTT.

The chain couples TRBV27 to TRBJ2-3; TRBD2 matches 9 bases. J lost 5 bases, V lost 2 bases, and 8 bases had no gene match. CDR3 length: 16 amino acids. Germline CDR1 reads MNHEY; CDR2 reads SMNVEV (reference sequence). Here the CDR3 reads CASSLRLAGVRDTQYF. In nucleotides, the CDR3 is TGTGCCAGCAGTTTAAGGTTAGCGGGGGTTCGAGATACGCAGTATTTT.

This chain joins TRBV9 and TRBJ2-3, with 8 nucleotides matching TRBD2. Germline CDR1 SGDLS, CDR2 YYNGEE. There are 16 residues in the CDR3. Trimming at V came to 0 bases and at J to 4 bases, leaving 7 bases not matched to a gene. CDR3 in amino acids: CASSVAAGGAADTQYF. CDR3 in DNA: TGTGCCAGCAGCGTAGCAGCCGGGGGGGCCGCAGATACGCAGTATTTT.